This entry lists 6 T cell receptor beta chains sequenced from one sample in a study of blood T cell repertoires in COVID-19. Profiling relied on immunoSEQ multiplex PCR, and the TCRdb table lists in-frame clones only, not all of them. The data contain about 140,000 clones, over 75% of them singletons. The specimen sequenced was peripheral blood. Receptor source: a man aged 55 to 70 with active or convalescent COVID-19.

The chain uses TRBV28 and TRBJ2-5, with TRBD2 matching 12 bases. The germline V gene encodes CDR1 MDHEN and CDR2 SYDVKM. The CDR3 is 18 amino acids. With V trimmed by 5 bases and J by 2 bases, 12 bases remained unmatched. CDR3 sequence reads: CASSPGTSGLSGQETQYF. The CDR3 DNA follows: TGTGCCAGCAGTCCCGGGACTAGCGGGCTATCGGGGCAAGAGACCCAGTACTTC.

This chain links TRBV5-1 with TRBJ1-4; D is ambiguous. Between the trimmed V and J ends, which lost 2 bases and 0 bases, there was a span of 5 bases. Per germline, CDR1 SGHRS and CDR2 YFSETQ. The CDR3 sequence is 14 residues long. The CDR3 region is CASSFSATNEKLFF. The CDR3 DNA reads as TGCGCCAGCAGCTTCAGTGCAACTAATGAAAAACTGTTTTTT.

Here the CDR3 reads CASSPNNILNTEAFF. The DNA of the CDR3 is TGTGCCAGCTCACCAAATAACATTCTGAACACTGAAGCTTTCTTT. The chain is built from TRBV18 and TRBJ1-1, with D hard to call. The V and J ends lost 2 bases and 0 bases respectively, with 10 bases between them. The length of the CDR3 is 15 residues. The germline V gene has CDR1 KGHSH and CDR2 LQKENI.

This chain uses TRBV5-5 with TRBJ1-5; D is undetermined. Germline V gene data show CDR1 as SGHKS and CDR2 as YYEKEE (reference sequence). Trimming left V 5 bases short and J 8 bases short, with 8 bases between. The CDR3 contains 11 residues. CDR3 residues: CASRLREPQHF. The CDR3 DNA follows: TGTGCCAGCAGGCTGCGGGAGCCCCAGCATTTT. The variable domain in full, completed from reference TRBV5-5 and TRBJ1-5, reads DAGVTQSPTHLIKTRGQQVTLRCSPISGHKSVSWYQQVLGQGPQFIFQYYEKEERGRGNFPDRFSARQFPNYSSELNVNALLLGDSALYLCASRLREPQHFGDGTRLSIL.

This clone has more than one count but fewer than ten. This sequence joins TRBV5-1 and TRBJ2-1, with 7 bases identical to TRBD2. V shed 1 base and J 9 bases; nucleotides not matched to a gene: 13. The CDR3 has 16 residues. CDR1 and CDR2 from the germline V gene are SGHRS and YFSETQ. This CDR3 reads CASSLLLAETNAEQFF. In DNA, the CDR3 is TGCGCCAGCAGCTTGCTGCTAGCGGAAACAAACGCTGAGCAGTTCTTC.

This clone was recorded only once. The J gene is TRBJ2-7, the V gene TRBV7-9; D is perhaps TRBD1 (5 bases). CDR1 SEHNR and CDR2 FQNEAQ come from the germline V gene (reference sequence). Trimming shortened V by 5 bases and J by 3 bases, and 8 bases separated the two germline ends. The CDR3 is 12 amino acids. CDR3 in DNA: TGTGCCAGCAGCCAAGACAGCTACGAGCAGTACTTC. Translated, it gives CASSQDSYEQYF.